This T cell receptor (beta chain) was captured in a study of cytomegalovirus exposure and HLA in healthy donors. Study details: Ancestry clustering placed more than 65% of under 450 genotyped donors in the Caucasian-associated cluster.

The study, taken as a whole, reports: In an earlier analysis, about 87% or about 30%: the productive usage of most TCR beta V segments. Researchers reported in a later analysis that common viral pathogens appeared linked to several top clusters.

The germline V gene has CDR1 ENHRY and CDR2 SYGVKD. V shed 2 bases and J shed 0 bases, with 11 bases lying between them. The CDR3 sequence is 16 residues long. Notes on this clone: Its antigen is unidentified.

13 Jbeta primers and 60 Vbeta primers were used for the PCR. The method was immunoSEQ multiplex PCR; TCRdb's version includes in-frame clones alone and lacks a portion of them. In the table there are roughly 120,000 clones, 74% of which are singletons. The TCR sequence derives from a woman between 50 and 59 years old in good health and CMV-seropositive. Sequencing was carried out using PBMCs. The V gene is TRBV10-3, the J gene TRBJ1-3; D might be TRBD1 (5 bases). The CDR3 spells CAISERTGGSGNTIYF. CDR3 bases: TGTGCCATCAGTGAGCGAACGGGGGGCTCTGGAAACACCATATATTTT.